This T cell receptor beta chain was captured in a study of blood T cells in healthy people across ages. Sample-barcoded 5' priming and a J-beta primer mix drove a second PCR of roughly 7 to 11 cycles. TCRdb re-analysed the 5' RACE reads in MiXCR, keeping a single row per CDR3 protein. Of 1.5 million to 2 million distinct CDR3 sequences in the sample, roughly 28% are singletons; the top ten hold around 7.7%. A few counts support this clonotype. Its ends do not fully match the called genes, so a read error is possible. This CDR3 spans 14 amino acids. The chain recombines TRBV12-3 or TRBV12-4 with TRBJ2-5; 7 nucleotides agree with TRBD2. What was sequenced was blood. This clonotype was obtained from a woman aged 25 to 45 in good health. CDR3 residues: CASSWGGGKETRYF. Here the CDR3 DNA reads TGTGCCAGCAGTTGGGGCGGGGGAAAAGAGACCCGGTACTTC.